These 19 T cell receptor beta chains came from one sample sequenced in a study of blood T cell repertoires in COVID-19 (dated by TCRdb to 2020 to 2021). The library was built by means of the immunoSEQ multiplex PCR assay. TCRdb's version of the immuneACCESS table is confined to in-frame rearrangements and falls short of the full clone set. An unresolved V gene accounts for under half of the shortfall where checked; the remainder is of unknown origin. The sample table records 130,000 or so clones; about 80% of these occur just once. Around 25% of the sample rests with the top ten. Sequenced input: peripheral blood. The source is a human donor in a cohort sampled during active COVID-19.

This sequence joins TRBV28 and TRBJ2-7; D is possibly TRBD2 (5 bases). CDR3 size: 13 residues. Trimming took 3 bases from V and 2 from J, leaving 8 bases between them. The V gene's germline CDR1 is MDHEN and CDR2 SYDVKM. CDR3 coding DNA: TGTGCCAGCAGTTTCCTAGCTACCTACGAGCAGTACTTC. Protein sequence: CASSFLATYEQYF. The whole variable domain, filled in from reference TRBV28 and TRBJ2-7, reads DVKVTQSSRYLVKRTGEKVFLECVQDMDHENMFWYRQDPGLGLRLIYFSYDVKMKEKGDIPEGYSVSREKKERFSLILESASTNQTSMYLCASSFLATYEQYFGPGTRLTVT.

V gene TRBV9 combines with J gene TRBJ2-3; maybe TRBD1 (6 bases). Germline lookup yields CDR1 SGDLS and CDR2 YYNGEE. The CDR3 spans 15 residues. The V end was cut by 0 bases, the J end by 4 bases, with 12 bases between. The CDR3 DNA reads as TGTGCCAGCAGCGTAGTATTGGGGGCCGCAGATACGCAGTATTTT. Translated, it gives CASSVVLGAADTQYF.

The chain carries TRBV25-1 and TRBJ2-3, with 7 positions matching TRBD1. The V gene's germline CDR1 is MGHDK and CDR2 SYGVNS. After removal of 4 bases from V and 0 bases from J, the junction contained 10 bases not matched to a gene. The CDR3 sequence is 17 residues long. This CDR3 reads CASSVSRGTDSTDTQYF. The CDR3 DNA follows: TGTGCCAGCAGTGTCTCGAGGGGGACAGACAGCACAGATACGCAGTATTTT.

V and J are TRBV24-1 and TRBJ1-5; 10 nucleotides match TRBD1. The CDR3 runs 14 residues. Trimming cost V 7 bases and J 3 bases; bases outside gene matches: 2. CDR1 is KGHDR and CDR2 is SFDVKD in the germline V gene. This CDR3 reads CATRGQGNNQPQHF. The CDR3 DNA sequence: TGTGCCACCAGGGGACAGGGGAACAATCAGCCCCAGCATTTT.

The chain employs TRBV4-3 and TRBJ1-4; no clear D gene. V was clipped by 4 bases and J by 0 bases, with 9 bases between them. CDR1 and CDR2 (germline): LGHNA, YSLEER. CDR3 length: 15 residues. CDR3 residues: CASSPRVPTNEKLFF. As DNA, the CDR3 is TGCGCCAGCAGCCCTCGGGTCCCAACTAATGAAAAACTGTTTTTT.

This clone was observed once. V is TRBV7-2 and J is TRBJ1-3, with a tentative D call TRBD1 (5 bases). CDR3 length equals 13 residues. Germline V gene data show CDR1 as SGHTA and CDR2 as FQGNSA. Trimming removed 7 bases at V and 4 bases at J, with 11 bases between. The CDR3 loop is CASTFHRGNTIYF. CDR3 DNA sequence: TGTGCCAGCACCTTCCACAGGGGAAACACCATATATTTT.

The chain recombines TRBV5-4 with TRBJ2-5; 12 bases agree with TRBD2. The length of the CDR3 is 15 residues. The germline V gene has CDR1 SGHNT and CDR2 YYREEE (reference sequence). V was clipped by 5 bases and J by 5 bases; unmatched bases: 7. The CDR3 region is CASRQTSGGGETQYF. CDR3 bases: TGTGCCAGCAGGCAGACTAGCGGGGGCGGGGAGACCCAGTACTTC.

The CDR3 spells CASSDRTPTQFF. The CDR3, as DNA: TGTGCCAGCAGCGATCGGACTCCGACGCAGTTCTTC. J is TRBJ2-1 and V is TRBV7-2; TRBD2 might be the D (5 bases). Between the trimmed V and J ends, which lost 5 bases and 12 bases, there was a span of 14 bases. Germline values: CDR1 SGHTA, CDR2 FQGNSA. This CDR3 has 12 amino acids.

V usage is TRBV10-3 and J usage is TRBJ1-1; weak D call: TRBD1 (5 bases). Trimming left V 4 bases short and J 0 bases short, with 12 bases between. The CDR3 has 15 residues. Germline V CDR1 and CDR2: ENHRY, SYGVKD. CDR3 coding DNA: TGTGCCATCAGTGCCCAGGGTAACATGAACACTGAAGCTTTCTTT. Translating gives CAISAQGNMNTEAFF.

The rearrangement uses TRBV29-1 and TRBJ2-7; D unresolved. V was clipped by 5 bases and J by 4 bases, with 9 bases between them. The CDR3 contains 11 residues. Germline V gene lookup returns CDR1 SQVTM and CDR2 ANQGSEA. The chain's CDR3 is CSVRRGYEQYF. CDR3 nucleotides: TGCAGCGTTCGGAGAGGATACGAGCAGTACTTC.

The V gene is TRBV7-6, the J gene TRBJ2-1; no firm D call. V lost 5 bases, J lost 5 bases, and 16 bases lay in between. Germline assignment: CDR1 SGHVS and CDR2 FNYEAQ. CDR3 length: 15 residues. CDR3 in DNA: TGTGCCAGCAGCCAAGGCGGCAGAAAGAACAATGAGCAGTTCTTC. This codes for CASSQGGRKNNEQFF. The full variable domain, completed using reference TRBV7-6 and TRBJ2-1, is GAGVSQSPRYKVTKRGQDVALRCDPISGHVSLYWYRQALGQGPEFLTYFNYEAQQDKSGLPNDRFSAERPEGSISTLTIQRTEQRDSAMYRCASSQGGRKNNEQFFGPGTRLTVL.

V is TRBV27 and J is TRBJ1-2, with 10 bases lining up with TRBD1. Germline trimming cut 6 bases from V and 7 bases from J; bases unmatched to any gene: 11. This CDR3 has 15 amino acids. The V gene's germline CDR1 is MNHEY and CDR2 SMNVEV (reference sequence). CDR3 nucleotide sequence: TGTGCCAGCAGAGAGTGGCGGGACAGGGGAACTGGCTACACCTTC. The encoded protein is CASREWRDRGTGYTF.

For this clone: This sample also contains other DNA sequences that code for the same CDR3. The V and J genes are TRBV5-6 and TRBJ1-1, with no clear D. V was clipped by 2 bases and J by 1 base, with 6 bases between them. The CDR3 covers 13 residues. Per the germline V gene, CDR1 is SGHDT and CDR2 is YYEEEE. DNA of the CDR3: TGTGCCAGCAGCTTTAGAGGGAACACTGAAGCTTTCTTT. The encoded protein is CASSFRGNTEAFF.

The chain uses TRBV5-4 and TRBJ1-1; D may be TRBD1 (5 bases). The V gene lost 4 bases and the J gene lost 6 bases, with 19 bases spanning the gap. In germline, CDR1 is SGHNT, CDR2 YYREEE (reference sequence). There are 15 residues in the CDR3. The DNA for the CDR3 is TGTGCCAGCAGCCCTAGGGGTTGGAACTCCGCTGAAGCTTTCTTT. Translating gives CASSPRGWNSAEAFF.

V and J are TRBV7-2 and TRBJ1-2, with 8 bases lining up with TRBD1. The CDR3 length is 15 residues. Trimming took 2 bases from V and 5 from J; bases not matched to a gene: 7. Germline V lookup: CDR1 SGHTA, CDR2 FQGNSA. The CDR3 spells CASSLTPRGRYGYTF. The CDR3 DNA is TGTGCCAGCAGCTTAACCCCCAGGGGGCGGTATGGCTACACCTTC.

The chain combines TRBV27 with TRBJ1-6; a possible D gene is TRBD1 (5 bases). Germline V gene sequence: CDR1 MNHEY, CDR2 SMNVEV (reference sequence). The V end lost 6 bases, the J end lost 0 bases, and 15 bases lay between the germline ends. This CDR3 comprises 17 residues. The CDR3 DNA follows: TGTGCCAGCAGCTACCAGACAGAGAGCTCCTATAATTCACCCCTCCACTTT. Translating it yields CASSYQTESSYNSPLHF.

The chain has TRBV19 and TRBJ1-5; TRBD1 is a possible D gene (5 bases). The CDR3 is 16 amino acids. V was clipped by 3 bases and J by 0 bases, with 12 bases between them. The germline gives CDR1 LNHDA, CDR2 SQIVND (reference sequence). DNA of the CDR3: TGTGCCAGTAGTATTGTGGGGGACTATAGCAATCAGCCCCAGCATTTT. It yields the protein CASSIVGDYSNQPQHF. Full variable domain (missing parts from reference TRBV19 and TRBJ1-5): DGGITQSPKYLFRKEGQNVTLSCEQNLNHDAMYWYRQDPGQGLRLIYYSQIVNDFQKGDIAEGYSVSREKKESFPLTVTSAQKNPTAFYLCASSIVGDYSNQPQHFGDGTRLSIL.

The chain is built from TRBV27 and TRBJ2-1; D gene uncertain. V shed 5 bases and J shed 6 bases, with 11 bases lying between them. The CDR3 has 13 residues. Germline CDR1 reads MNHEY; CDR2 reads SMNVEV (reference sequence). For the CDR3, the DNA is TGTGCCAGCAGTATCCGGGTATCCAATGAGCAGTTCTTC. This sequence encodes CASSIRVSNEQFF.

The chain links TRBV6-5 to TRBJ1-1; maybe TRBD1 (5 bases). V gave up 8 bases and J gave up 0 bases, with 10 bases separating them. There are 13 residues in the CDR3. Germline V CDR1 and CDR2: MNHEY, SVGAGI. CDR3 residues: CASYRSMNTEAFF. The CDR3 DNA reads as TGTGCCAGCTACAGGAGCATGAACACTGAAGCTTTCTTT.